The T cell receptor beta chain under discussion was sequenced for a study of T cell responses to AZD1222 COVID-19 vaccine. Only in-frame clones appear in the TCRdb table, and some are missing; sequencing was by immunoSEQ multiplex PCR. The sample includes some 130,000 clones, approximately 90% of them seen just once. This clone occurred once. The target antigen is unknown. This CDR3 comprises 16 residues. Germline assignment: CDR1 SEHNR and CDR2 FQNEAQ (reference sequence). V was clipped by 4 bases and J by 5 bases; unmatched bases: 14. Study results and limitations: All repertoire sampling was performed exclusively after the peak T cell response.

The receptor comes from an adult who received the AZD1222 COVID-19 vaccine. V is TRBV7-9 and J is TRBJ2-7; TRBD1 matches at 7 bases. The starting material was peripheral blood, obtained 28 days after the second AZD1222 dose. CDR3 DNA: TGTGCCAGCAGCTCCCCCCGAACAGGGGCTAACGACGAGCAGTACTTC. Amino acids: CASSSPRTGANDEQYF.